This paragraph covers one T cell receptor (beta chain) sequence. Per germline, CDR1 SGHRS and CDR2 YFSETQ. There are 17 residues in the CDR3. The V end was cut by 5 bases, the J end by 3 bases, with 23 bases between. Only in-frame clones appear in the TCRdb table, and some are missing; sequencing was by immunoSEQ multiplex PCR. Of around 300,000 clones listed, roughly 89% are singletons. This sample was included in a study of blood T cell repertoires in COVID-19. The chain carries TRBV5-1 and TRBJ1-1; perhaps TRBD1 as D (5 bases). Material for sequencing was peripheral blood. The TCR originated in a woman aged 25-40 years with active or convalescent COVID-19. Here the CDR3 DNA reads TGCGCCAGCAGTCCCACCAAACAGGAAATCGGATACACTGAAGCTTTCTTT. Its translation is CASSPTKQEIGYTEAFF. Complete variable domain (other parts from reference TRBV5-1 and TRBJ1-1): KAGVTQTPRYLIKTRGQQVTLSCSPISGHRSVSWYQQTPGQGLQFLFEYFSETQRNKGNFPGRFSGRQFSNSRSEMNVSTLELGDSALYLCASSPTKQEIGYTEAFFGQGTRLTVV.